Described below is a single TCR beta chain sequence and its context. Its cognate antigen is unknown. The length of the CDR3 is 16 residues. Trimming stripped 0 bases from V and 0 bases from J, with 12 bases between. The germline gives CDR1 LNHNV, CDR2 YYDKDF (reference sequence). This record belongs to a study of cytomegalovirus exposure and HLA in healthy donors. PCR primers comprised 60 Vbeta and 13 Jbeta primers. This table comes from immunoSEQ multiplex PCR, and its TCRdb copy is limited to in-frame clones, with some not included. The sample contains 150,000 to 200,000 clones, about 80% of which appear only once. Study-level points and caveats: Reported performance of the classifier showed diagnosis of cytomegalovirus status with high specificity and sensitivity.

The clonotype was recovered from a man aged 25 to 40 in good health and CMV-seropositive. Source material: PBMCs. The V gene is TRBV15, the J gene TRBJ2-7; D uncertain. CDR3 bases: TGTGCCACCAGCAGAGAACTGACACCGAGCTCCTACGAGCAGTACTTC. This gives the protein CATSRELTPSSYEQYF.